This T cell receptor beta chain was retrieved from a study of blood T cell repertoires in COVID-19 (dated by TCRdb to between 2020 and 2021). Describing the broader study: Samples covering the acute and convalescent phases of COVID-19 were provided by collaborators in the United States, Italy and Spain. The material from the prospective study consisted of cDNA or gDNA derived from T cells, B-cell-depleted T cells, or PBMCs. Deeply sampled blood TCRbeta repertoires from subjects exposed to, actively infected with, or recovered from COVID-19 were included in the dataset. The repertoires were made available in a free public database intended to serve as a resource for research on the immune response to SARS-CoV-2. The samples were drawn from two sources: the first 160 participants of the ongoing ImmuneRACE study, and some 1,300 subjects contributed by 6 global collaborators. A de-identified subject ID, COVID-19 status, age in years and sex were almost always included in the sample metadata. Where available, HLA class I and class II types were taken from metadata supplied by the sample provider and were not determined by assay-based typing.

Collaborating institutions collected whole blood in K2EDTA tubes following their own protocols. For TCRbeta analysis, collaborators shipped samples in one of three forms: frozen whole blood, isolated PBMCs, or DNA extracted from either of those sample types. TCRbeta CDR3 regions were amplified from genomic DNA using the immunoSEQ Assay, a bias-controlled multiplex PCR. Per the authors' processing: The number of nucleated cells in each sample was estimated from the amplification of reference gene primers within the assay. Sequence reads were collapsed and filtered to measure the absolute abundance of every unique TCRbeta CDR3 rearrangement. Productive Simpson clonality was computed per sample as the square root of Simpson's diversity index over productive rearrangements. What TCRdb holds here is the immuneACCESS table cut down to in-frame rearrangements. Part of the clones is not present; checked against another copy, under half of the missing clones reflect an unresolved V gene, and the others are unexplained. V and J calls plus clone size are reproduced from that table; the DNA served to infer D and trimming. Recorded for this sample are about 260,000 clones; approximately 81% of them occurred a single time. Of the sample, around 4% is held by the ten largest clones.

Points on this clone: Its antigen specificity is not known. Per-base qualities were not stored, and no clone one base away is much larger.

The full study reports these points: The quantity of clinical and demographic metadata differed by source and by participant and was supplied without curation.

Counted from cysteine to phenylalanine, this CDR3 has 14 amino acids. The DNA shown is the 42-base CDR3, in frame from base 1. The junction carries 12 bases between V and J, which are trimmed by 5 bases and 5 bases respectively. The germline V gene (reference sequence) specifies LNHDA as CDR1 and SQIVND as CDR2. This chain joins TRBV19 to TRBJ2-2; a tentative D call is TRBD1 (6 bases match). This TCR came from a man in his sixties with acute or convalescent COVID-19. Sequencing was carried out using peripheral blood. This receptor has the CDR3 CASSSNQGTGELFF. The nucleotides read TGTGCCAGTAGTTCTAATCAGGGGACCGGGGAGCTGTTTTTT.